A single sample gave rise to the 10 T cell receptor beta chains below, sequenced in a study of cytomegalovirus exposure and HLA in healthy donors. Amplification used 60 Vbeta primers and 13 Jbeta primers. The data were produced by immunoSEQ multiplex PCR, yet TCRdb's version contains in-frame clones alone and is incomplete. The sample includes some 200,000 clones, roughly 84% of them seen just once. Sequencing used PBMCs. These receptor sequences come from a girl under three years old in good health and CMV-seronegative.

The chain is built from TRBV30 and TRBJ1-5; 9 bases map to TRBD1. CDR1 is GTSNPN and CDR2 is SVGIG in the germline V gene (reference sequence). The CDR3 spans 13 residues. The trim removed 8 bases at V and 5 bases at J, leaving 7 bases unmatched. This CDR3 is CAPPDRGYQPQHF. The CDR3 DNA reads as TGTGCCCCCCCGGACAGGGGATATCAGCCCCAGCATTTT.

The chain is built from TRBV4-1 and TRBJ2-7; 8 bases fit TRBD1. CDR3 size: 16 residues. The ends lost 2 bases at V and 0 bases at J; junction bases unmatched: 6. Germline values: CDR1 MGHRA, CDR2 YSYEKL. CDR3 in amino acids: CASSQSPGQGSYEQYF. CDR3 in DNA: TGCGCCAGCAGCCAATCCCCCGGACAGGGCTCCTACGAGCAGTACTTC.

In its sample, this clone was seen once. The CDR3, as DNA: TGCGCCAGCAGCCAAGATCTGGGACAGTATGGCTACACCTTC. It yields the protein CASSQDLGQYGYTF. The chain combines TRBV4-3 with TRBJ1-2; 7 bases agree with TRBD1. V shed 0 bases, J shed 5 bases, and the junction held 3 bases outside the gene matches. Germline V gives CDR1 LGHNA, CDR2 YSLEER. The CDR3 covers 14 residues.

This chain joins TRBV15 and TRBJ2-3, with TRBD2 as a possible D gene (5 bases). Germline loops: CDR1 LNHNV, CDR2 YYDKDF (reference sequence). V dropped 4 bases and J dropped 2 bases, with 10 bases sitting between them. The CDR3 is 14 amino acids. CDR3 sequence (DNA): TGTGCCACCAGCAAGGTAGCGCCCACAGATACGCAGTATTTT. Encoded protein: CATSKVAPTDTQYF.

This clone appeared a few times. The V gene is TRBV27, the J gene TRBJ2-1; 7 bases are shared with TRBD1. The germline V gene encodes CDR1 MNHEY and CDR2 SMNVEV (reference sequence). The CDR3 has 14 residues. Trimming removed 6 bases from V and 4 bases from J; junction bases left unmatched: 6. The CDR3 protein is CASSETGSYNEQFF. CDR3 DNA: TGTGCCAGCAGCGAGACAGGGAGTTACAATGAGCAGTTCTTC.

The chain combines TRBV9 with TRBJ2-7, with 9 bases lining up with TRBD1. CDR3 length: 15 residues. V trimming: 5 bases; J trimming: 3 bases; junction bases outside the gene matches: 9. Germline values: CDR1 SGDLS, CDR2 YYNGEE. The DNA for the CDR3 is TGTGCCAGCAGTATTGGACAGGGGTCTATCTACGAGCAGTACTTC. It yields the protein CASSIGQGSIYEQYF.

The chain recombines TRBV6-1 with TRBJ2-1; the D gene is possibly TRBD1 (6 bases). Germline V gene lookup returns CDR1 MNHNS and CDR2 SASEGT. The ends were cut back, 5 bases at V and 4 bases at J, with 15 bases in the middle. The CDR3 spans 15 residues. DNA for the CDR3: TGTGCCAGCAGTAGTCACAGGGCCAATTACAATGAGCAGTTCTTC. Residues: CASSSHRANYNEQFF.

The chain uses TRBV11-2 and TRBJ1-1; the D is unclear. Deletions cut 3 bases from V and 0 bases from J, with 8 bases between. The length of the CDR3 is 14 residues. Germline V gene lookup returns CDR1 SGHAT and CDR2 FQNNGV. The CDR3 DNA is TGTGCCAGCAGCTTTTCTTTAATGAACACTGAAGCTTTCTTT. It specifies CASSFSLMNTEAFF. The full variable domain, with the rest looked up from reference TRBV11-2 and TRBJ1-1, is EAGVAQSPRYKIIEKRQSVAFWCNPISGHATLYWYQQILGQGPKLLIQFQNNGVVDDSQLPKDRFSAERLKGVDSTLKIQPAKLEDSAVYLCASSFSLMNTEAFFGQGTRLTVV.

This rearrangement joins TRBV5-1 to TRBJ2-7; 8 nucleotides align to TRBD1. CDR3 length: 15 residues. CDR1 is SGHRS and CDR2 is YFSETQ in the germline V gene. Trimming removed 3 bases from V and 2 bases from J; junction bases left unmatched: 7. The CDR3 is CASSSGQGKAYEQYF. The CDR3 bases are TGCGCCAGCAGCTCCGGACAGGGAAAGGCCTACGAGCAGTACTTC.

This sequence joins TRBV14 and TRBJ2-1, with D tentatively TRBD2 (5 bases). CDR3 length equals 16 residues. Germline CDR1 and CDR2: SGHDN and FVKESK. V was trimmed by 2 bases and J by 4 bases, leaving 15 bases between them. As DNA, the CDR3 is TGTGCCAGCAGCCAACGACTCCTGAGGGCATACAATGAGCAGTTCTTC. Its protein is CASSQRLLRAYNEQFF.